Each of the 18 T cell receptor beta chains below was sequenced from the same sample in a study of T cell repertoires in cytomegalovirus infection (dated by TCRdb to about 2019). In light of the paper, this sample's treatment or condition label describes: in vitro stimulation with specific CMV peptide epitopes to enrich CMV-specific T cells. TCRdb lists the instrument as Illumina HiSeq 1500. TCRdb reran the public reads through fastp at Q25 and MiXCR, keeping productive beta chains. Entries are consolidated by CDR3 protein sequence, retaining the most common genes and DNA. This sample is represented by hundreds of thousands of distinct CDR3 sequences; 30% to 35% of them were singletons. Over 10% of the sample is taken by the ten largest. These receptors lack a known antigen. Sequencing used cultured CD8+ T cells from PBMCs, obtained from culture after CMV antigen stimulation. The receptors were sampled from a human donor in good health (CMV status not recorded). Some clones in this sample may be carry-over from other donors' samples.

This clonotype was found a few times. J is TRBJ2-2 and V is TRBV27; 8 nucleotides agree with TRBD2. J was trimmed by 1 base and V by 6 bases; bases with no gene match: 4. Germline CDR1 is MNHEY and CDR2 is SMNVEV (reference sequence). The CDR3 runs to 15 residues. CDR3 residues: CASSGLAGNTGELFF. In nucleotides, the CDR3 is TGTGCCAGCAGCGGGCTAGCGGGGAACACCGGGGAGCTGTTTTTT.

This chain links TRBV5-4 with TRBJ2-1, with 9 bases aligning to TRBD2. This CDR3 contains 16 residues. J was trimmed by 5 bases and V by 0 bases; bases with no gene match: 6. Germline V gene data show CDR1 as SGHNT and CDR2 as YYREEE (reference sequence). This CDR3 reads CASSLGLAVLDNEQFF. CDR3 sequence (DNA): TGTGCCAGCAGCTTGGGACTAGCGGTGCTGGACAATGAGCAGTTCTTC.

This clonotype came up many times. The chain has TRBV7-2 and TRBJ1-5, with 7 bases identical to TRBD1. The germline V gene encodes CDR1 SGHTA and CDR2 FQGNSA. The CDR3 covers 18 residues. V lost 1 base to trimming and J lost 2 bases; unmatched junction nucleotides: 11. For the CDR3, the DNA is TGTGCCAGCAGCTTAGTCGGGACAGAGGAGTGGGGCAATCAGCCCCAGCATTTT. Residues: CASSLVGTEEWGNQPQHF.

The chain links TRBV27 to TRBJ2-7; 10 bases map to TRBD2. CDR3 length: 14 residues. CDR1 and CDR2 (germline): MNHEY, SMNVEV (reference sequence). V was clipped by 4 bases and J by 6 bases; unmatched bases: 6. The CDR3 DNA reads as TGTGCCAGCAGTTCGACTTTAGCGGGGGGCGAGCAGTACGTC. This gives the protein CASSSTLAGGEQYV.

The CDR3 here is CASSSGGGIYYEQYV. CDR3 nucleotide sequence: TGTGCCAGCAGCTCCGGGGGCGGGATTTACTACGAGCAGTACGTC. This rearrangement joins TRBV7-9 to TRBJ2-7; the D call may be TRBD1 or TRBD2 (6 bases each). The CDR3 consists of 15 residues. V lost 4 bases and J lost 3, with 16 bases in between. CDR1 is SEHNR and CDR2 is FQNEAQ in the germline V gene (reference sequence).

The chain links TRBV11-3 to TRBJ2-5, with 8 bases that match TRBD1. CDR1 is SGHNT and CDR2 is YENEEA in the germline V gene. With 5 bases clipped from V and 1 base from J, the junction kept 9 bases outside the gene matches. The CDR3 length is 16 residues. The CDR3 region is CASSLKGQALQETQYF. The CDR3 DNA reads as TGTGCCAGCAGCCTTAAGGGACAGGCTCTCCAAGAGACCCAGTACTTC.

This sequence joins TRBV29-1 and TRBJ1-2, with 7 bases identical to TRBD1. The V and J ends lost 4 bases and 3 bases, in that order; junction bases with no gene match: 2. This CDR3 spans 12 amino acids. CDR1 and CDR2 from the germline V gene are SQVTM and ANQGSEA. CDR3 sequence: CSVARGYYGYTF. CDR3 nucleotide sequence: TGCAGCGTTGCCAGGGGGTACTATGGCTACACCTTC.

This chain connects TRBV6-1 to TRBJ2-5; D possibly corresponds to TRBD1 (5 bases). Trimming took off 10 bases at V and 2 bases at J, with 20 bases between the two ends. This CDR3 is 15 amino acids long. The germline CDR1 and CDR2 sequences are MNHNS and SASEGT. CDR3 amino acids: CATIPVETDQETQYF. CDR3 in DNA: TGTGCCACCATTCCCGTGGAGACAGATCAAGAGACCCAGTACTTC.

The rearrangement links TRBV6-6 to TRBJ2-7; D unresolved. The CDR3 is 13 residues long. Trimming took 4 bases from V and 3 from J, leaving 10 bases between them. Per germline, CDR1 MNHNY and CDR2 SVGAGI (reference sequence). CDR3 in DNA: TGTGCCAGCAGTTCGATGTTTTACTACGAGCAGTACGTC. Residues: CASSSMFYYEQYV.

This clonotype was counted at least ten times. The chain uses TRBV7-2 and TRBJ2-7; 7 bases match TRBD1. The CDR3 has 14 residues. The junction had 3 bases not matched to a gene; V was cut back by 1 base and J by 3 bases. The V gene's germline CDR1 is SGHTA and CDR2 FQGNSA. CDR3 nucleotide sequence: TGTGCCAGCAGCTTAGATAGACAGGGCTACGAGCAGTACGTC. Translating gives CASSLDRQGYEQYV.

This clonotype was picked up a small number of times. The J gene is TRBJ1-2, the V gene TRBV7-6, with a tentative D call TRBD1 (6 bases). The V and J ends lost 5 bases and 5 bases respectively, with 12 bases between them. Germline V gene sequence: CDR1 SGHVS, CDR2 FNYEAQ. The CDR3 has 13 amino acids. The CDR3 DNA is TGTGCCAGCAGCCCAGACAGGAGGTATGGCTACACCTTC. As protein: CASSPDRRYGYTF.

This chain joins TRBV10-3 and TRBJ2-1; 7 positions match TRBD1. Trimming took 6 bases from V and 3 from J; bases not matched to a gene: 2. Germline CDR1 ENHRY, CDR2 SYGVKD. The CDR3 has 13 amino acids. CDR3 in DNA: TGTGCCATCAGAAGGGGGCTCTACAATGAGCAGTTCTTC. Amino acid sequence: CAIRRGLYNEQFF.

The sample holds a few counts of this clonotype. This chain links TRBV10-3 with TRBJ2-7, with 8 bases matching TRBD2. The CDR3 runs to 16 residues. CDR1 is ENHRY, CDR2 SYGVKD, per germline. V lost 2 bases and J lost 5; bases outside the gene matches: 11. In DNA, the CDR3 is TGTGCCATCAGTGAGGAACGGGGGGGCAGGTTGGACGAGCAGTACGTC. Its translation is CAISEERGGRLDEQYV.

DNA for the CDR3: TGTGCCAGCGCTGGATTTACGGGGGGCTACACCTTC. This translates into CASAGFTGGYTF. The chain combines TRBV2 with TRBJ1-2, with D unresolved. Germline V CDR1 and CDR2: SNHLY, FYNNEI. The CDR3 length is 12 residues. V was pared by 8 bases and J by 8 bases, with 15 bases between.

The chain uses TRBV5-6 and TRBJ1-2, with D tentatively TRBD1 (6 bases). Trimming removed 3 bases from V and 4 bases from J, with 13 bases in between. This CDR3 contains 14 residues. Germline values: CDR1 SGHDT, CDR2 YYEEEE. This CDR3 reads CASSYGTTIYGYTF. The CDR3 bases are TGTGCCAGCAGCTACGGGACAACCATCTATGGCTACACCTTC.

The gene calls are TRBV2 and TRBJ1-3; D gene uncertain. Germline V gene lookup returns CDR1 SNHLY and CDR2 FYNNEI. The CDR3 has 18 residues. The V end lost 2 bases, the J end lost 6 bases, and 23 bases lay between the germline ends. The CDR3 nucleotides read TGTGCCAGCAGTGAATATTACTTGGGCAGGAGTCTTGAAAACACCATATATTTT. Its protein is CASSEYYLGRSLENTIYF.

The gene calls are TRBV6-1 and TRBJ2-2; a possible D gene is TRBD1 (5 bases). Trimming shortened V by 7 bases and J by 4 bases, and 13 bases separated the two germline ends. This CDR3 region has 14 residues. The germline CDR1 and CDR2 sequences are MNHNS and SASEGT. CDR3 DNA: TGTGCCAGCAATGCAGGGATGGGCACCGGGGAGCTGTTTTTT. Encoded protein: CASNAGMGTGELFF.

The chain has TRBV6-5 and TRBJ2-3; D gene unclear. This CDR3 spans 14 amino acids. Trimming shortened V by 1 base and J by 1 base, and 6 bases separated the two germline ends. Germline CDR1 reads MNHEY; CDR2 reads SVGAGI. The CDR3: CASSYFSGTDTQYF. The CDR3 DNA is TGTGCCAGCAGTTACTTCAGCGGCACAGATACGCAGTATTTT.